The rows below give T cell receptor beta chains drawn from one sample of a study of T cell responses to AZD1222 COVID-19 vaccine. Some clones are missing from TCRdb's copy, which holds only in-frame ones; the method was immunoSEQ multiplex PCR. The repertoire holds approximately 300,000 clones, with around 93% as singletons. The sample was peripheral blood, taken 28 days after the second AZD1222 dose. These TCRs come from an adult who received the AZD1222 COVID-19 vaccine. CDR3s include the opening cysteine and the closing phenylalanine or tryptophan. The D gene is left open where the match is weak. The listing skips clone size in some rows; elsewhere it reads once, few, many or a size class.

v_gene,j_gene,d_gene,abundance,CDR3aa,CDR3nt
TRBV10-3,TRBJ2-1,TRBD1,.,CAISDRDREAEQFF,TGTGCCATCAGTGACCGGGACAGGGAGGCTGAGCAGTTCTTC
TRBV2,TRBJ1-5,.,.,CASRTALNQPQHF,TGTGCCAGCAGGACAGCCCTCAATCAGCCCCAGCATTTT
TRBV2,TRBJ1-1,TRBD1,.,CASTGQVRNTEAFF,TGTGCCAGCACGGGACAGGTGAGGAACACTGAAGCTTTCTTT
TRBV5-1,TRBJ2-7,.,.,CASSSEGVSPEQYF,TGCGCCAGCAGCTCGGAGGGGGTTTCGCCCGAGCAGTACTTC
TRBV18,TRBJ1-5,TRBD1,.,CASSQGRGAQPQHF,TGTGCCAGCTCCCAGGGCAGGGGGGCTCAGCCCCAGCATTTT
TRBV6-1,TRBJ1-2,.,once,CASSEGIPNYGYTF,TGTGCCAGCAGTGAGGGGATACCAAACTATGGCTACACCTTC
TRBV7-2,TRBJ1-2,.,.,CASSSGVLGFDGYTF,TGTGCCAGCAGCTCCGGAGTTCTGGGTTTCGATGGCTACACCTTC
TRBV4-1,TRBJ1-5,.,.,CASSQVEGWNQPQHF,TGCGCCAGCAGCCAAGTCGAGGGCTGGAATCAGCCCCAGCATTTT
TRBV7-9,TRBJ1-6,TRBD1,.,CASSSTGQGALSNSPLHF,TGTGCCAGCAGCTCTACGGGACAGGGGGCCCTTTCGAATTCACCCCTCCACTTT
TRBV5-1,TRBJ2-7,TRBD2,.,CASSQREREGYEQYF,TGCGCCAGCAGCCAAAGGGAGCGGGAGGGCTACGAGCAGTACTTC
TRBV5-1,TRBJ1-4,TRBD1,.,CASSLALNGQGGEKLFF,TGCGCCAGCAGCTTGGCCCTAAACGGACAGGGGGGAGAAAAACTGTTTTTT
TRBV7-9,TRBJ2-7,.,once,CASSGVSSYEQYF,TGTGCCAGCAGCGGGGTTAGCTCCTACGAGCAGTACTTC
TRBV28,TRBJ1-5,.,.,CASSPGGTVSNQPQHF,TGTGCCAGCAGTCCCGGGGGGACGGTTAGCAATCAGCCCCAGCATTTT
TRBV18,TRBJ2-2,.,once,CASSPLANTGELFF,TGTGCCAGCTCACCGCTAGCGAACACCGGGGAGCTGTTTTTT
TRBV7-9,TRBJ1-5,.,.,CASSLDDSGNQPQHF,TGTGCCAGCAGCTTAGACGACAGTGGGAATCAGCCCCAGCATTTT
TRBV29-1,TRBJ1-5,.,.,CSVGSHGNQPQHF,TGCAGCGTTGGATCCCACGGGAATCAGCCCCAGCATTTT
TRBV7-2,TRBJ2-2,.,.,CASSLMGRHGELFF,TGTGCCAGCAGCTTAATGGGTCGTCACGGGGAGCTGTTTTTT
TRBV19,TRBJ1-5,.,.,CASSIAGTRNQPQHF,TGTGCCAGTAGTATAGCCGGGACAAGAAATCAGCCCCAGCATTTT
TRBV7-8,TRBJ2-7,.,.,CASGQRMTRYEQYF,TGTGCCAGCGGACAGCGGATGACCCGCTACGAGCAGTACTTC
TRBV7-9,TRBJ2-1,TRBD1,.,CASSFVGQVRGNEQFF,TGTGCCAGCAGTTTCGTGGGACAGGTCCGTGGGAATGAGCAGTTCTTC
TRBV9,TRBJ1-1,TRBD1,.,CASSVVQGVNTEAFF,TGTGCCAGCAGCGTAGTTCAGGGGGTGAACACTGAAGCTTTCTTT
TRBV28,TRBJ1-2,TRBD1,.,CASSNRGGGYYGYTF,TGTGCCAGCAGTAATCGAGGGGGCGGGTACTATGGCTACACCTTC
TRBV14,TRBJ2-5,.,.,CASSLGETQYF,TGTGCCAGCAGCCTAGGAGAGACCCAGTACTTC
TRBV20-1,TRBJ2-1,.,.,CSASLGGVYNEQFF,TGCAGTGCTAGTCTAGGGGGAGTCTACAATGAGCAGTTCTTC
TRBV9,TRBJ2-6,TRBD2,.,CASSASGGNSGANVLTF,TGTGCCAGCAGCGCTAGCGGGGGGAACTCTGGGGCCAACGTCCTGACTTTC
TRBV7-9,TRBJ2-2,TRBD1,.,CASSPWGQAGELFF,TGTGCCAGCAGCCCCTGGGGACAGGCCGGGGAGCTGTTTTTT
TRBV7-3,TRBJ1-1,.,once,CASSLMPTNTEAFF,TGTGCCAGCAGCTTAATGCCGACGAACACTGAAGCTTTCTTT
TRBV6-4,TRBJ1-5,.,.,CASSPEMNQPQHF,TGTGCCAGCAGCCCGGAGATGAATCAGCCCCAGCATTTT
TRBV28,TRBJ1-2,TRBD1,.,CATTPGQGNYGYTF,TGTGCCACTACCCCGGGACAGGGGAACTATGGCTACACCTTC
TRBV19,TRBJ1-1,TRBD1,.,CASRGTATSPEAFF,TGTGCCAGTAGAGGGACAGCGACCAGCCCTGAAGCTTTCTTT
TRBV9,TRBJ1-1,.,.,CASSVDRENTEAFF,TGTGCCAGCAGCGTAGACAGGGAGAACACTGAAGCTTTCTTT
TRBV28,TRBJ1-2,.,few,CASSLPASSANYGYTF,TGTGCCAGCAGTCTCCCCGCCTCATCCGCAAACTATGGCTACACCTTC
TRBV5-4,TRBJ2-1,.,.,CASSSGRGNEQFF,TGTGCCAGCAGCTCCGGCCGGGGCAATGAGCAGTTCTTC
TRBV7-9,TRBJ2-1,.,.,CASSFRSGVGNEQFF,TGTGCCAGCAGCTTTAGGTCAGGGGTTGGCAATGAGCAGTTCTTC
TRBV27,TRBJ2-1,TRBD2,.,CASSFPTRGGNEQFF,TGTGCCAGCAGTTTCCCAACACGGGGGGGAAATGAGCAGTTCTTC
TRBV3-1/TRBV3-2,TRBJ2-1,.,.,CASSQAGQRSYNEQFF,TGTGCCAGCAGCCAAGCCGGGCAGCGGTCCTACAATGAGCAGTTCTTC
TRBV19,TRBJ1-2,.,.,CASSGGQGNYGYTF,TGTGCCAGTAGTGGGGGCCAGGGAAACTATGGCTACACCTTC
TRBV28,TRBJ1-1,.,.,CASSLWGNTEAFF,TGTGCCAGCAGTTTATGGGGGAACACTGAAGCTTTCTTT
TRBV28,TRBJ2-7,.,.,CASSPDSWYEQYF,TGTGCCAGCAGTCCCGACTCATGGTACGAGCAGTACTTC